These 21 T cell receptor beta chains were all obtained from the same sample, sequenced in a study of blood T cell repertoires in COVID-19. Produced via immunoSEQ multiplex PCR; TCRdb's table is partial and in-frame only. The sample lists roughly 230,000 clones, approximately 82% occurring once. Sequencing input: peripheral blood. The receptors originated from a man in his forties with active or convalescent COVID-19.

The chain links TRBV5-1 to TRBJ1-2; 8 positions agree with TRBD1. V was clipped by 0 bases and J by 3 bases; unmatched bases: 1. The CDR3 totals 14 residues. CDR1 is SGHRS and CDR2 is YFSETQ in the germline V gene. The CDR3 spells CASSLEGQDYGYTF. As DNA, the CDR3 is TGCGCCAGCAGCTTGGAGGGACAGGACTATGGCTACACCTTC.

V is TRBV27 and J is TRBJ1-2; D may be TRBD1 (5 bases). In germline, CDR1 is MNHEY, CDR2 SMNVEV (reference sequence). Trimming took off 3 bases at V and 4 bases at J, with 9 bases between the two ends. There are 13 residues in the CDR3. The CDR3: CASSLNRFYGYTF. Written as DNA, the CDR3 is TGTGCCAGCAGTTTGAACAGGTTCTATGGCTACACCTTC.

The chain recombines TRBV18 with TRBJ2-1; 9 bases are shared with TRBD2. The length of the CDR3 is 16 residues. V lost 6 bases, J lost 8 bases, and 14 bases stayed unmatched. Germline-derived CDR1 and CDR2 are KGHSH and LQKENI. CDR3 sequence: CASSLETSGGSDEQFF. The CDR3 nucleotides read TGTGCCAGCTCTCTCGAGACTAGCGGAGGCAGCGATGAGCAGTTCTTC.

The chain carries TRBV19 and TRBJ2-7, with a tentative D call TRBD2 (6 bases). In germline, CDR1 is LNHDA, CDR2 SQIVND (reference sequence). This CDR3 has 13 residues. Trimming cost V 6 bases and J 6 bases, with 15 bases left between them. CDR3 amino acids: CASSPMEGSEQYF. DNA of the CDR3: TGTGCCAGTAGCCCCATGGAGGGTAGCGAGCAGTACTTC.

CDR3 residues: CASSPDRGLGEKLFF. In nucleotides, the CDR3 is TGTGCCAGCAGCCCCGACAGGGGGCTGGGGGAAAAACTGTTTTTT. The chain combines TRBV5-4 with TRBJ1-4; 10 bases are a match to TRBD1. Germline lookup yields CDR1 SGHNT and CDR2 YYREEE (reference sequence). V was clipped by 4 bases and J by 8 bases; unmatched bases: 8. The CDR3 loop spans 15 amino acids. The full variable domain, in which reference TRBV5-4 and TRBJ1-4 provide the parts outside the CDR3, is ETGVTQSPTHLIKTRGQQVTLRCSSQSGHNTVSWYQQALGQGPQFIFQYYREEENGRGNFPPRFSGLQFPNYSSELNVNALELDDSALYLCASSPDRGLGEKLFFGSGTQLSVL.

In DNA form, the CDR3 reads TGTGCCAGCAGCCACCCCCTCGGGACAAGGAACACTGAAGCTTTCTTT. It specifies CASSHPLGTRNTEAFF. The V gene is TRBV7-8, the J gene TRBJ1-1, with D possibly TRBD1 on 6 matching bases. Trimming removed 5 bases at V and 1 base at J, with 17 bases between. Per the germline V gene, CDR1 is SGHVS and CDR2 is FQNEAQ. This CDR3 region has 16 residues.

The chain carries TRBV27 and TRBJ1-2, with TRBD1 matching 8 bases. CDR1 and CDR2 from the germline V gene are MNHEY and SMNVEV (reference sequence). The CDR3 runs 14 residues. With V trimmed by 3 bases and J by 7 bases, 7 bases remained unmatched. Here the CDR3 DNA reads TGTGCCAGCAGTTTGTCAGGGGGCTATAGTGGCTACACCTTC. Translated: CASSLSGGYSGYTF.

This chain connects TRBV7-2 to TRBJ2-5; 9 bases agree with TRBD1. CDR1 SGHTA and CDR2 FQGNSA come from the germline V gene. Germline trimming cut 1 base from V and 5 bases from J; bases unmatched to any gene: 8. The CDR3 contains 16 residues. In DNA form, the CDR3 reads TGTGCCAGCAGCTTAGGTGACAGGGGGTATGGTGAGACCCAGTACTTC. It yields the protein CASSLGDRGYGETQYF.

The chain uses TRBV9 and TRBJ1-2; 8 bases fit TRBD1. The germline gives CDR1 SGDLS, CDR2 YYNGEE. Trimming at V came to 0 bases and at J to 7 bases, leaving 2 bases not matched to a gene. The CDR3 extends over 13 amino acids. CDR3: CASSVAGGGGYTF. The CDR3 DNA reads as TGTGCCAGCAGCGTAGCAGGGGGCGGTGGCTACACCTTC.

This clone was seen only once. The V gene is TRBV6-2 or TRBV6-3, the J gene TRBJ1-1; D is perhaps TRBD1 (6 bases). The CDR3 loop spans 15 amino acids. Per the germline V gene, CDR1 is MNHEY and CDR2 is SVGEGT. The V end was cut by 6 bases, the J end by 2 bases, with 16 bases between. Here the CDR3 reads CASSSGGASNTEAFF. CDR3 bases: TGTGCCAGCAGCTCCGGGGGGGCCAGTAACACTGAAGCTTTCTTT.

This chain joins TRBV9 and TRBJ2-7; D uncertain. The CDR3 contains 14 residues. Germline CDR1 reads SGDLS; CDR2 reads YYNGEE. Trimming cost V 0 bases and J 1 base, with 8 bases left between them. CDR3 nucleotides: TGTGCCAGCAGCGTAGGCCAGCGTTCCTACGAGCAGTACTTC. This sequence encodes CASSVGQRSYEQYF.

The genes are TRBV11-2 and TRBJ2-7; tentative D call: TRBD2 (6 bases). Trimming stripped 5 bases from V and 2 bases from J, with 13 bases between. The CDR3 covers 14 residues. Germline CDR1 is SGHAT and CDR2 is FQNNGV. The CDR3 nucleotides read TGTGCCAGCAGCAGCCCGGGAGACACCTACGAGCAGTACTTC. Translation: CASSSPGDTYEQYF.

J is TRBJ1-1 and V is TRBV27, with D perhaps TRBD1 (6 bases). Trimming stripped 5 bases from V and 1 base from J, with 14 bases between. Germline V CDR1 and CDR2: MNHEY, SMNVEV (reference sequence). This CDR3 spans 15 amino acids. The CDR3 is CASSPLLGGNTEAFF. The CDR3 DNA follows: TGTGCCAGCAGTCCTCTATTAGGGGGGAACACTGAAGCTTTCTTT.

The chain links TRBV27 to TRBJ2-7; 10 bases align to TRBD1. The CDR3 sequence is 14 residues long. Germline V gene data show CDR1 as MNHEY and CDR2 as SMNVEV (reference sequence). V was clipped by 5 bases and J by 5 bases; unmatched bases: 6. The CDR3 nucleotides read TGTGCCAGCAGTCGGACAGGGGGATACGACGAGCAGTACTTC. Residues: CASSRTGGYDEQYF.

The V gene is TRBV29-1, the J gene TRBJ2-5, with 8 positions matching TRBD1. Germline V lookup: CDR1 SQVTM, CDR2 ANQGSEA. The ends lost 6 bases at V and 1 base at J; junction bases unmatched: 4. There are 13 residues in the CDR3. CDR3 sequence reads: CSVKDRGQETQYF. DNA of the CDR3: TGCAGCGTGAAAGACAGGGGCCAAGAGACCCAGTACTTC.

The chain has TRBV30 and TRBJ1-5; possibly TRBD1 for D (5 bases). Germline CDR1 reads GTSNPN; CDR2 reads SVGIG (reference sequence). This CDR3 spans 13 amino acids. Trimming cost V 3 bases and J 4 bases, with 10 bases left between them. CDR3 bases: TGTGCCTGGAGGGGACTGATTAATCAGCCCCAGCATTTT. It yields the protein CAWRGLINQPQHF.

This CDR3 reads CASSLNPGGPTDTQYF. The CDR3 DNA sequence: TGTGCCAGCAGCTTAAATCCGGGGGGACCCACAGATACGCAGTATTTT. The rearrangement links TRBV7-3 to TRBJ2-3; 7 nucleotides align to TRBD2. V lost 1 base to trimming and J lost 2 bases; unmatched junction nucleotides: 6. The CDR3 runs 16 residues. From germline, CDR1 is SGHTA and CDR2 FQGTGA.

The chain uses TRBV6-6 and TRBJ1-3; D uncertain. CDR1 and CDR2 from the germline V gene are MNHNY and SVGAGI (reference sequence). Deletions cut 5 bases from V and 4 bases from J, with 24 bases between. The CDR3 contains 18 residues. CDR3 sequence reads: CASSRSGSLLLGGNTIYF. In DNA form, the CDR3 reads TGTGCCAGCAGTCGCTCGGGCTCACTTTTACTAGGGGGAAACACCATATATTTT.

V gene TRBV10-3 combines with J gene TRBJ1-4; D might be TRBD1 (5 bases). Trimming cost V 0 bases and J 8 bases, with 13 bases left between them. Germline CDR1 ENHRY, CDR2 SYGVKD. The CDR3 has 15 amino acids. CDR3 nucleotides: TGTGCCATCAGTGAGTCGACCAGGGTAAAGGAAAAACTGTTTTTT. This sequence encodes CAISESTRVKEKLFF.

J is TRBJ2-1 and V is TRBV7-2, with a possible D match to TRBD2 (6 bases). The V gene's germline CDR1 is SGHTA and CDR2 FQGNSA. The CDR3 contains 13 residues. The ends were cut back, 5 bases at V and 10 bases at J, with 15 bases in the middle. The CDR3 nucleotides read TGTGCCAGCAGCCAGGTTGTGGGGAGGGAGCAGTTCTTC. This gives the protein CASSQVVGREQFF.

CDR3 protein: CASSSAGGNQPQHF. For the CDR3, the DNA is TGTGCCAGCAGTTCCGCCGGGGGCAATCAGCCCCAGCATTTT. This chain uses TRBV6-5 with TRBJ1-5; D call uncertain. This CDR3 has 14 residues. Deletions cut 4 bases from V and 2 bases from J, with 9 bases between. The germline gives CDR1 MNHEY, CDR2 SVGAGI.